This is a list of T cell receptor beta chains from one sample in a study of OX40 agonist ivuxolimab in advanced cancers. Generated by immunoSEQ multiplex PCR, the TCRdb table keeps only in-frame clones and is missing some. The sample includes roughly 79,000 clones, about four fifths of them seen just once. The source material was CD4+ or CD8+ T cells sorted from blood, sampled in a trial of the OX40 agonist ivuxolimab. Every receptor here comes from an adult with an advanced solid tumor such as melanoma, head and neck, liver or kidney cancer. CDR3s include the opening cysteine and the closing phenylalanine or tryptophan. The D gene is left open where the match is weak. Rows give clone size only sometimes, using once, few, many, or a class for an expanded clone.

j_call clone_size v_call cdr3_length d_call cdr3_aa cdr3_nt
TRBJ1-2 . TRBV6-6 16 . CASSYVRQPMNYGYTF TGTGCCAGCAGTTACGTTAGACAGCCTATGAACTATGGCTACACCTTC
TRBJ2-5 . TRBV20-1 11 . CSALKGETQYF TGCAGTGCTCTAAAAGGAGAGACCCAGTACTTC
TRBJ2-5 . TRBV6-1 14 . CASRATGAQETQYF TGTGCCAGCAGGGCAACGGGGGCACAAGAGACCCAGTACTTC
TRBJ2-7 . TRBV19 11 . CASREGDEQYF TGTGCCAGTCGTGAAGGGGACGAGCAGTACTTC
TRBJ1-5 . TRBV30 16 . CAWSALTGFSNQPQHF TGTGCCTGGAGTGCCCTGACAGGCTTTAGCAATCAGCCCCAGCATTTT
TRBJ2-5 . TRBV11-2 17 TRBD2 CASSPRGLAGGGETQYF TGTGCCAGCAGCCCAAGGGGGCTAGCGGGAGGCGGGGAGACCCAGTACTTC
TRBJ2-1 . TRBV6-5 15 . CASSREQGSYNEQFF TGTGCCAGCAGCCGCGAACAGGGCTCCTACAATGAGCAGTTCTTC
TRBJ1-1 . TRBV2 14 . CASSAQLSNTEAFF TGTGCCAGCAGCGCGCAGCTGTCGAACACTGAAGCTTTCTTT
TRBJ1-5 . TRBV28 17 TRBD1 CASSPGQGFYSNQPQHF TGTGCCAGCAGTCCGGGACAGGGGTTCTATAGCAATCAGCCCCAGCATTTT
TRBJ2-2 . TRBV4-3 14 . CASSQDRRVGELFF TGCGCCAGCAGCCAAGATCGACGCGTCGGGGAGCTGTTTTTT
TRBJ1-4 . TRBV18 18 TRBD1 CASSPTGANPYYNEKLFF TGTGCCAGCTCACCCACAGGGGCGAACCCTTATTACAATGAAAAACTGTTTTTT
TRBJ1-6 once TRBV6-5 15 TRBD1 CASRPQGADNSPLHF TGTGCCAGCAGACCTCAGGGGGCGGATAATTCACCCCTCCACTTT
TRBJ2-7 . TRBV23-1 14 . CASSQRGTDYEQYF TGCGCCAGCAGTCAAAGGGGGACTGACTACGAGCAGTACTTC
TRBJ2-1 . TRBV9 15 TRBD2 CASSVLAGPSNEQFF TGTGCCAGCAGCGTACTAGCGGGCCCTTCCAATGAGCAGTTCTTC
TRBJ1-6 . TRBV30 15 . CAVGAGGLSNSPLHF TGTGCCGTTGGAGCGGGGGGGCTAAGTAATTCACCCCTCCACTTT
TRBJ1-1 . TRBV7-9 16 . CASSRDPSAGVTEAFF TGTGCCAGCAGCAGGGACCCAAGTGCGGGGGTCACTGAAGCTTTCTTT
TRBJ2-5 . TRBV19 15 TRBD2 CASSIGTSLQETQYF TGTGCCAGTAGTATAGGGACTAGCCTCCAAGAGACCCAGTACTTC
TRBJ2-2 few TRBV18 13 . CASSPPNTGELFF TGTGCCAGCTCACCACCGAACACCGGGGAGCTGTTTTTT
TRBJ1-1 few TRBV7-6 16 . CASSLGPGPAIGEAFF TGTGCCAGCAGCTTAGGTCCGGGACCGGCAATAGGTGAAGCTTTCTTT
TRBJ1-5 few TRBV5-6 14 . CASSSTGLNQPQHF TGTGCCAGCAGCTCGACAGGCCTAAATCAGCCCCAGCATTTT
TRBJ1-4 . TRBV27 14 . CASSFQGPNEKLFF TGTGCCAGCAGTTTCCAGGGCCCTAATGAAAAACTGTTTTTT
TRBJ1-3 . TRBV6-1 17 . CASSEALVGSSGNTIYF TGTGCCAGCAGTGAAGCGCTCGTCGGCAGCTCTGGAAACACCATATATTTT
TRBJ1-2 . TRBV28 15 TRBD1 CASSSTGGANYGYTF TGTGCCAGCAGTTCAACAGGGGGCGCCAACTATGGCTACACCTTC
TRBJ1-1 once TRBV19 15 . CASSPKTAKNTEAFF TGTGCCAGTAGTCCTAAAACAGCGAAGAACACTGAAGCTTTCTTT
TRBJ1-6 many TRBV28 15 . CASCIEGFYNSPLHF TGTGCCAGCTGTATTGAGGGGTTCTATAATTCACCCCTCCACTTT
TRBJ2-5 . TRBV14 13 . CASSQAPKETQYF TGTGCCAGCAGCCAGGCACCGAAAGAGACCCAGTACTTC
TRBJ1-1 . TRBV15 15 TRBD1 CATSRRTGEYTEAFF TGTGCCACCAGCAGAAGGACAGGGGAATACACTGAAGCTTTCTTT
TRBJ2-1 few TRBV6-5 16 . CASSLGGGGGYNEQFF TGTGCCAGCAGTTTGGGGGGGGGCGGCGGGTACAATGAGCAGTTCTTC
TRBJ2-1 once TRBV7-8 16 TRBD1 CASSLRDSFTYNEQFF TGTGCCAGCAGCTTAAGGGACAGTTTTACCTACAATGAGCAGTTCTTC
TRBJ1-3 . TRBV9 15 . CASSAPGVSGNTIYF TGTGCCAGCAGCGCCCCAGGGGTCTCTGGAAACACCATATATTTT
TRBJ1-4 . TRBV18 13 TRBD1 CATRDRANEKLFF TGTGCCACCCGGGACAGGGCGAATGAAAAACTGTTTTTT
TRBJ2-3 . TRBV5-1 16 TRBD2 CASSLGLAGTTDTQYF TGCGCCAGCAGCCTCGGACTAGCGGGGACCACAGATACGCAGTATTTT
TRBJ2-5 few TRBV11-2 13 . CASSPTSYETQYF TGTGCCAGCAGCCCCACTAGTTACGAGACCCAGTACTTC
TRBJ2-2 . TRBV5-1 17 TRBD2 CASSFYSGSPNTGELFF TGCGCCAGCAGCTTCTATAGCGGGAGTCCGAACACCGGGGAGCTGTTTTTT
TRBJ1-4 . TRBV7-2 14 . CASSSSKWGEKLFF TGTGCCAGCAGCTCCTCGAAATGGGGTGAAAAACTGTTTTTT
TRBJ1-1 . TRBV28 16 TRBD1 CASSLPGQGRGTEAFF TGTGCCAGCAGTTTACCGGGACAGGGACGGGGCACTGAAGCTTTCTTT
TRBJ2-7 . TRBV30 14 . CAWPFADSAYEQYF TGTGCCTGGCCTTTCGCTGACAGCGCCTACGAGCAGTACTTC
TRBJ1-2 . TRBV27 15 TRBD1 CASSFRGTAFYGYTF TGTGCCAGCAGTTTCCGCGGGACAGCCTTCTATGGCTACACCTTC
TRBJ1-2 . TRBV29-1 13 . CSVEDRGGYGYTF TGCAGCGTTGAAGACCGGGGCGGCTATGGCTACACCTTC
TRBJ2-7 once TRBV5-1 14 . CASRSPGGQYEQYF TGCGCCAGCAGGTCCCCTGGTGGACAATACGAGCAGTACTTC
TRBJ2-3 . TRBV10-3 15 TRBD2 CAIRGTSGRADTQYF TGTGCCATCAGGGGGACTAGCGGGAGAGCAGATACGCAGTATTTT
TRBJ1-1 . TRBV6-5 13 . CASSYLKNTEAFF TGTGCCAGCAGTTATCTGAAGAACACTGAAGCTTTCTTT
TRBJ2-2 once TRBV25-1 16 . CASSERGLGWTGELFF TGTGCCAGCAGTGAAAGAGGGTTAGGTTGGACCGGGGAGCTGTTTTTT
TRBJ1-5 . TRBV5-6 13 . CASSLRGNQPQHF TGTGCCAGCAGCTTGAGGGGGAATCAGCCCCAGCATTTT
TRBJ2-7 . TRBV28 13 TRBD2 CASSVAGGYEQYF TGTGCCAGCAGTGTAGCGGGAGGCTACGAGCAGTACTTC
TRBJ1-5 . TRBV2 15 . CASSVGQGPNQPQHF TGTGCCAGCAGTGTGGGGCAGGGACCCAATCAGCCCCAGCATTTT
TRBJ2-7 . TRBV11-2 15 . CASSLGYRPDYEQYF TGTGCCAGCAGCTTAGGTTACAGGCCAGACTACGAGCAGTACTTC
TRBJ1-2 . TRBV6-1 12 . CASSEASAGYTF TGTGCCAGCAGTGAGGCCTCGGCCGGCTACACCTTC
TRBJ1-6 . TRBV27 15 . CASSSLTITNSPLHF TGTGCCAGCAGTTCCCTGACTATTACAAATTCACCCCTCCACTTT
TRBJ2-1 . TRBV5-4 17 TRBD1 CASSSKTGTGVYNEQFF TGTGCCAGCAGCTCAAAGACCGGGACAGGTGTTTACAATGAGCAGTTCTTC